These T cell receptor beta chains were read from a single sample in a study of graft-versus-host responses after intestinal transplantation. The method was immunoSEQ multiplex PCR; TCRdb's version includes in-frame clones alone and lacks a portion of them. The data show tens of thousands of clones, with more than 90% seen just once and 6.5% to 8.5% held by the top ten. This specimen consisted of bone marrow, obtained 700 to 850 days after intestinal transplantation. The receptors stem from a human patient who received an intestinal transplant, so some T cells may come from the graft donor. CDR3s include the opening cysteine and the closing phenylalanine or tryptophan. A D gene is named only where the DNA matches it firmly. A row's size may be missing; if present it is once, few, many or a size class.

j_gene,d_gene,v_gene,abundance,CDR3aa,CDR3nt
TRBJ2-7,.,TRBV5-1,.,CASSLKQDRNENEQYF,TGCGCCAGCAGCTTAAAACAAGACCGTAACGAGAACGAGCAGTACTTC
TRBJ1-1,.,TRBV2,.,CASSVGANTEAFF,TGTGCCAGCAGTGTAGGAGCCAACACTGAAGCTTTCTTT
TRBJ2-2,.,TRBV6-4,once,CASRDLSANTGELFF,TGTGCCAGCAGGGATCTTAGCGCGAACACCGGGGAGCTGTTTTTT
TRBJ2-6,TRBD1,TRBV6-6,.,CASRQGSGANVLTF,TGTGCCAGCAGACAGGGGTCTGGGGCCAACGTCCTGACTTTC
TRBJ2-1,.,TRBV6-1,.,CASTSIWGPYNEQFF,TGTGCCAGCACCTCGATTTGGGGACCCTACAATGAGCAGTTCTTC
TRBJ1-4,.,TRBV6-1,.,CASRGVEKLFF,TGTGCCAGCAGGGGCGTAGAAAAACTGTTTTTT
TRBJ2-3,TRBD2,TRBV4-1,.,CASSLTSSLAGESTDTQYF,TGCGCCAGCAGCCTAACCTCGAGTCTAGCGGGGGAGAGCACAGATACGCAGTATTTT
TRBJ1-2,TRBD1,TRBV7-6,.,CASSKRGDRGKDGYTF,TGTGCCAGCAGCAAGAGGGGGGACAGGGGTAAAGATGGCTACACCTTC
TRBJ1-1,.,TRBV7-2,once,CASSPTGTKNTEAFF,TGTGCCAGCAGCCCGACCGGGACAAAGAACACTGAAGCTTTCTTT
TRBJ1-3,.,TRBV4-1,once,CASSQLFPGNTIYF,TGCGCCAGCAGCCAATTGTTTCCGGGAAACACCATATATTTT
TRBJ2-5,TRBD2,TRBV7-2,.,CASSLDAGGSGETQYF,TGTGCCAGCAGCTTAGATGCGGGAGGGAGTGGGGAGACCCAGTACTTC
TRBJ2-7,TRBD2,TRBV5-6,.,CASSLGRAGVFLF,TGTGCCAGCAGCTTGGGGAGGGCGGGAGTATTCCTCTTC
TRBJ2-3,.,TRBV30,.,CAWTQVDTQYF,TGTGCCTGGACCCAAGTAGATACGCAGTATTTT
TRBJ2-3,TRBD2,TRBV7-9,.,CASSLSASGRRAQYF,TGTGCCAGCAGCCTGTCGGCTAGCGGGAGGAGGGCGCAGTATTTT
TRBJ1-2,.,TRBV5-6,.,CASSPRKYGYTF,TGTGCCAGCAGCCCCCGAAAGTATGGCTACACCTTC
TRBJ2-1,TRBD2,TRBV4-1,.,CASSQGESSGNNEQFF,TGCGCCAGCAGCCAAGGAGAGTCTAGCGGGAACAATGAGCAGTTCTTC
TRBJ1-6,.,TRBV4-2,.,CASSHQGRNENSPLHF,TGTGCCAGCAGCCATCAGGGGCGGAACGAGAATTCACCCCTCCACTTT
TRBJ1-1,.,TRBV2,.,CASSVEGQVNTEAFF,TGTGCCAGCAGTGTTGAGGGGCAGGTGAACACTGAAGCTTTCTTT
TRBJ2-1,.,TRBV6-6,.,CASSNTPGNEQFF,TGTGCCAGCAGTAACACACCCGGCAATGAGCAGTTCTTC
TRBJ1-6,.,TRBV7-9,.,CASSLGTSSFLSPLHF,TGTGCCAGCAGCTTAGGAACTTCGTCCTTTCTGTCACCCCTCCACTTT